This T cell receptor beta chain was sequenced during a study of blood T cell repertoires in COVID-19. On the study more broadly: Acute and convalescent COVID-19 specimens originated in the United States, Italy and Spain. T cells, B-cell-depleted T cells, or PBMCs supplied cDNA or gDNA.

In the original analysis: Amplification of reference gene primers was used by the study to estimate nucleated cell counts. This table comes from immunoSEQ multiplex PCR, and its TCRdb copy is limited to in-frame clones, with some not included. The D gene and trimming were derived from the DNA, and the V and J assignments and clone size from that table. The sample includes 190,000 or so clones, 90% of them seen just once. The source material was peripheral blood. This receptor was obtained from a man aged 50 or older with acute or convalescent COVID-19.

The CDR3 DNA is TGTGCCAGCAGCTTAGTAGCGGGGGGAGGCACAGATACGCAGTATTTT. Translated, it gives CASSLVAGGGTDTQYF. The V gene is TRBV11-2, the J gene TRBJ2-3; 10 positions agree with TRBD2. CDR3 length: 16 amino acids. The V gene's germline CDR1 is SGHAT and CDR2 FQNNGV. The V gene end was trimmed by 1 base and the J gene end by 1 base; junction bases not matched to a gene: 2.